This is a list of T cell receptor beta chains from one sample in a study of blood T cell repertoires in COVID-19. Profiled with immunoSEQ multiplex PCR; TCRdb holds only in-frame clones, not every one. The table shows around 300,000 clones, with roughly 80% occurring only once. Sample: peripheral blood. All receptors come from a woman between 45 and 65 years old with active or convalescent COVID-19. Each CDR3 is given with its conserved first and last residue. The order of the fields is clone size, J gene, D gene, V gene, CDR3 protein. The D gene is left open where the match is weak. Size is omitted from some rows. Given values are once, few, many or a class for expanded clones.

few,TRBJ1-1,.,TRBV18,CASSTVLRGTEAFF
.,TRBJ1-2,TRBD1,TRBV11-1,CASSLIAGGDYGYTF
.,TRBJ1-4,TRBD1,TRBV2,CASSVGGTGREKLFF
.,TRBJ1-2,.,TRBV27,CASSPTGSYGYTF
.,TRBJ1-5,TRBD1,TRBV2,CASRKDRADQPQHF
.,TRBJ2-3,TRBD2,TRBV6-5,CASSYRTSGGTDTQYF
once,TRBJ2-7,TRBD1,TRBV11-3,CASSPPDRGTYEQYF
once,TRBJ2-1,.,TRBV12-3/TRBV12-4,CASSLRASSEQFF
.,TRBJ1-1,.,TRBV3-1/TRBV3-2,CASVQGGGNTEAFF
.,TRBJ1-1,.,TRBV2,CASSSQGPGNTEAFF
once,TRBJ2-3,.,TRBV5-4,CASSLEEGSTDTQYF
.,TRBJ1-5,TRBD1,TRBV20-1,CSASRGDRGHQPQHF
.,TRBJ2-7,TRBD2,TRBV7-2,CASSPQNLLAGLTYEQYF
.,TRBJ2-1,TRBD2,TRBV5-1,CASSLGLAGIDEQFF
.,TRBJ2-3,TRBD1,TRBV28,CASSFKGANADTQYF
.,TRBJ2-1,TRBD2,TRBV5-1,CASSLEALAGHNEQFF